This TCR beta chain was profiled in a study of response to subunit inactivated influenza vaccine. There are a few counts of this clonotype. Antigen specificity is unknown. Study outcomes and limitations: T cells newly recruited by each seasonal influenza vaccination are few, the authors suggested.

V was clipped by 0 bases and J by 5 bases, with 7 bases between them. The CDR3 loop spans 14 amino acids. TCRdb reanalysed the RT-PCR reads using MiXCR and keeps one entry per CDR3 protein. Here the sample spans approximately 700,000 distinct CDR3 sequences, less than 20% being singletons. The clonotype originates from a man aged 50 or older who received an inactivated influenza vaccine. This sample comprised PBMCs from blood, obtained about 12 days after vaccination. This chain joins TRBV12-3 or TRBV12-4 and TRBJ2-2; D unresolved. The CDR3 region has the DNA TGTGCCAGCAGTTTAGCGGATGAGACCGGGGAGCTGTTTTTT. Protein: CASSLADETGELFF.